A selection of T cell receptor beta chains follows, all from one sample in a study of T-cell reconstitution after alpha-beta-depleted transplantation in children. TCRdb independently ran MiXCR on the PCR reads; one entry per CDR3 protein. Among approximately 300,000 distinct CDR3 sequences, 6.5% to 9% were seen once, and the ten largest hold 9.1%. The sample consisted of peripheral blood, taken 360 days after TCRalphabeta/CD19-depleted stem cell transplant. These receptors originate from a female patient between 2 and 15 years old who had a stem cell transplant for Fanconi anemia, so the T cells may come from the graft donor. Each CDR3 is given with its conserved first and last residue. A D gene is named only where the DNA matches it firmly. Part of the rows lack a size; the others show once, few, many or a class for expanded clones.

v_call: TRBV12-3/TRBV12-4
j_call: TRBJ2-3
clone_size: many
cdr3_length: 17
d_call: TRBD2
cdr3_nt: TGTGCCAGCAGCTCTATGACTAGCGGGGTTAGCACAGATACGCAGTATTTT
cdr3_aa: CASSSMTSGVSTDTQYF

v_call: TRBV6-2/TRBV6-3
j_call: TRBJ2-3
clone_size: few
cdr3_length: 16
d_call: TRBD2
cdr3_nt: TGTGCCAGCAGCTCCCGACTAGCGCGCAGCACAGATACGCAGTATTTT
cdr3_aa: CASSSRLARSTDTQYF

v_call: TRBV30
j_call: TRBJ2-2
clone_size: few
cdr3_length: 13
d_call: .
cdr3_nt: TGTGCCTGGAGTTGGGCGAGCACCGGGGAGCTGTTTTTT
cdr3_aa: CAWSWASTGELFF

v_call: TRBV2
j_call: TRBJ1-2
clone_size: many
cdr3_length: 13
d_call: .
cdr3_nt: TGTGCCAGCAGGGTGACCCGGGAGTATGGCTACACCTTC
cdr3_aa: CASRVTREYGYTF

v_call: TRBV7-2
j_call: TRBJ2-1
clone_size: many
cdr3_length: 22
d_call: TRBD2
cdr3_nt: TGTGCCAGCAGCTTATTGACAGGTTGGGGGCTAGCGGGCTCAAGCTCCTACAATGAGCAGTTCTTC
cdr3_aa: CASSLLTGWGLAGSSSYNEQFF

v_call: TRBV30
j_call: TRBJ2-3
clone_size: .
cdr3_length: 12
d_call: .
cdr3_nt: TGTGCCTGGAGTCGCAGGGAGGATACGCAGTATTTT
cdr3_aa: CAWSRREDTQYF

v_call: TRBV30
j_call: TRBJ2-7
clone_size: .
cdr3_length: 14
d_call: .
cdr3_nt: TGTGCCTGGAGTGTAGAGGCAGGGTACTACGAGCAGTACTTC
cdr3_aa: CAWSVEAGYYEQYF

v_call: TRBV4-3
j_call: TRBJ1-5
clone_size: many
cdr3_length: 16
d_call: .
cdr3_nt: TGCGCCAGCAGCCAACTATTCGCTTACGGCAATCAGCCCCAGCATTTT
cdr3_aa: CASSQLFAYGNQPQHF

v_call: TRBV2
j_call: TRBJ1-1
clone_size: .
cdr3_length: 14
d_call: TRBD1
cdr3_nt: TGTGCCAGCATTACTATAGACAGGGGGACTGAAGCTTTCTTT
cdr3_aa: CASITIDRGTEAFF

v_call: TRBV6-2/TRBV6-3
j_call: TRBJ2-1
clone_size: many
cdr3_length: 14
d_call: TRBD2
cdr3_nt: TGTGCCAGCACCCCTAGACTAGCGGGGGGGCAGCGGTTCTTC
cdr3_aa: CASTPRLAGGQRFF

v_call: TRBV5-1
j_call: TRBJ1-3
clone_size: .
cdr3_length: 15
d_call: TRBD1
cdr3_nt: TGCGCCAGCAGCTTGGGGGACAGTCTTGGAAACACCATATATTTT
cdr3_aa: CASSLGDSLGNTIYF

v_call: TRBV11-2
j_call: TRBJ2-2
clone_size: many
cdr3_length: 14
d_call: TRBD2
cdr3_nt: TGTGCCAGCAGCCCAATAGCGGGAACCGGGGAGCTGTTTTTT
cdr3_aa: CASSPIAGTGELFF

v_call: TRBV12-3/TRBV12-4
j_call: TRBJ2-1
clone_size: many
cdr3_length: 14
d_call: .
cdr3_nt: TGTGCCAGCAGTCGACTAACCACCTACAATGAGCAGTTCTTC
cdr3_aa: CASSRLTTYNEQFF

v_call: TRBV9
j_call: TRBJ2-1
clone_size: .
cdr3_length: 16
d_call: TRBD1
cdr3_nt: TGTGCCAGCGGGGATCAGACAGGGAGAGTTAAGGATGAGCAGTTCTTC
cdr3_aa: CASGDQTGRVKDEQFF

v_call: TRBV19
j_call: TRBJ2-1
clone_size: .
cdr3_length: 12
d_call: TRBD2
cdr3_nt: TGTGCCAGTAGTATAGAGGGACTAGAGCAGTTCTTC
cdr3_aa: CASSIEGLEQFF

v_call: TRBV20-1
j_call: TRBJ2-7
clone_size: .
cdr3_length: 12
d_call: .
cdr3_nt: TGCAGTGCCGCGTATCTGGCAAAAGAGCAGTACTTC
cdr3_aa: CSAAYLAKEQYF

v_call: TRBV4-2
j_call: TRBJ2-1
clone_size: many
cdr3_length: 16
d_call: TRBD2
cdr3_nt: TGTGCCAGCAGCCCGGGGACTAGAAGCTTCTACAATGAGCAGTTCTTC
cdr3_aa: CASSPGTRSFYNEQFF

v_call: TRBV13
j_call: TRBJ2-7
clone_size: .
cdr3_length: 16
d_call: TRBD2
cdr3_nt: TGTGCCAGCAGCTTAGGCCTCCCAGCTAGCGGATCCGAGCAGTACTTC
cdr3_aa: CASSLGLPASGSEQYF

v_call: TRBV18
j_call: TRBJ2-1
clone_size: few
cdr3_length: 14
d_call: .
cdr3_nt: TGTGCCAGCTCCCCTACGGTAGGCTTTATTGAGCAGTTCTTC
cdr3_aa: CASSPTVGFIEQFF

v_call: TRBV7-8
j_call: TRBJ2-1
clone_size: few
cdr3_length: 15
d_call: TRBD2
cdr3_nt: TGTGCCAGCAGCTTATTCTTAGCGGGGGGCAGTGAGCAGTTCTTC
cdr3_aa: CASSLFLAGGSEQFF

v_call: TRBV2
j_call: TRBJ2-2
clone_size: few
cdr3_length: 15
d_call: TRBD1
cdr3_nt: TGTGCCAGCCAAACCGGGACAGGGGTTACCGGGGAGCTGTTTTTT
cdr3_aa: CASQTGTGVTGELFF

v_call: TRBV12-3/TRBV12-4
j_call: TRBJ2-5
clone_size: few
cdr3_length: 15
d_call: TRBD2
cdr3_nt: TGTGCCAGCAGATGGACTAGCGGGGGGCGAGAGACCCAGCACTTC
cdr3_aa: CASRWTSGGRETQHF

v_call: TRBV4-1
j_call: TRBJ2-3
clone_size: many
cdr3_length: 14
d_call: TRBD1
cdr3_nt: TGCGCCAGCAGCTCTCGACAGGGCTTAGATACGCAGTATTTT
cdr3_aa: CASSSRQGLDTQYF

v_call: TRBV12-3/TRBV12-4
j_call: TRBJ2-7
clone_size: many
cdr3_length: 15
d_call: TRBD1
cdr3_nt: TGTGCCAGCAGTTTATTCGCAGGGGTACAGGGGGAGCAGTACTTC
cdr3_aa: CASSLFAGVQGEQYF

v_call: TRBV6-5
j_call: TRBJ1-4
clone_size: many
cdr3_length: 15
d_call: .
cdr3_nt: TGTGCCAGCAGTTTAAAAACCCCAACTAATGAAAAACTGTTTTTT
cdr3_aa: CASSLKTPTNEKLFF

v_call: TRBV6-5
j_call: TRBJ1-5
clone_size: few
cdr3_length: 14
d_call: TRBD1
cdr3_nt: TGTGCCAGCAGCCGACAGGGGGTAGGTCAGCCCCAGCATTTT
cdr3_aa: CASSRQGVGQPQHF

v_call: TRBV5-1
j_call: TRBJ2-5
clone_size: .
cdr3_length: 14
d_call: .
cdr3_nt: TGCGCCAGCAGACCGTGGCGGGGGCTGGAGACCCAGTACTTC
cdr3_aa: CASRPWRGLETQYF

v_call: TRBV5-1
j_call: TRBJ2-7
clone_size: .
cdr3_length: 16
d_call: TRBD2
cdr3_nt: TGCGCCAGCAGCTTGGCTGGGGCGGGGGAAGCCTCCGAGCAGTACTTC
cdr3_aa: CASSLAGAGEASEQYF

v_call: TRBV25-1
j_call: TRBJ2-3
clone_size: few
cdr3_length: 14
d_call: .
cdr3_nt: TGTGCCAGCAGTGAAGCCGGGAGTATGCGGGCGCAGTATTTT
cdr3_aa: CASSEAGSMRAQYF

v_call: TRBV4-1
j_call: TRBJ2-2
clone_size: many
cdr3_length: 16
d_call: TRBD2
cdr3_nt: TGCGCCAGCGGCAGGCTAGCGGGGGACAACACCGGGGAGCTGTTTTTT
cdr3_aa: CASGRLAGDNTGELFF

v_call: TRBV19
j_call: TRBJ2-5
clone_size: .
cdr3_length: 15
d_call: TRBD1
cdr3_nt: TGTGCCAGTAGTAGCACAGGGGGCGGAAACTTGGCCCAGTACTTC
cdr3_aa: CASSSTGGGNLAQYF

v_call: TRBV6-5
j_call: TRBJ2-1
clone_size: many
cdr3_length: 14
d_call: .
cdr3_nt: TGTGCCAGCAGTTCTCCGACAGGTTACAATGAGCAGTTCTTC
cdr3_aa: CASSSPTGYNEQFF

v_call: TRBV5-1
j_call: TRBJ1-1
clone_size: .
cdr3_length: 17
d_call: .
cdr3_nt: TGCGCCAGCAGCTGGGGAAACAGGGTCCCCCTTGGCACTGAAGCTTTCTTT
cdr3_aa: CASSWGNRVPLGTEAFF

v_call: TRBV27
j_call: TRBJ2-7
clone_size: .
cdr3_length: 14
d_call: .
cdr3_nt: TGTGCCAGCAGTTTTCAGGGCCTGGGGGGCGAGCAGTACTTC
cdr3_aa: CASSFQGLGGEQYF

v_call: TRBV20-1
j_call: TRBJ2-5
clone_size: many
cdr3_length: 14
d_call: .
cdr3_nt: TGCAGTGCTAGGCCAGAGCTAACCCAAGAGACCCAGTACTTC
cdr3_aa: CSARPELTQETQYF

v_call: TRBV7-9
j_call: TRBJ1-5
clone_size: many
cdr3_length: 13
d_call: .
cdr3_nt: TGTGCCAGCAGCTCGACAAATAGTCAGCCCCAGCATTTT
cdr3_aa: CASSSTNSQPQHF

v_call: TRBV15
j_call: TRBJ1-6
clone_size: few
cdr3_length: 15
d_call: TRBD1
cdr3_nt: TGTGCCACCAGCTCCTCCGGGACAGGGAATTCACCCCTCCACTTT
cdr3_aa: CATSSSGTGNSPLHF

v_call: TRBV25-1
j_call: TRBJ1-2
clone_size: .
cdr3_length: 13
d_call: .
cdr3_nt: TGTGCCAGCAGTGAACAGGGTTCGGATGGCTACACCTTC
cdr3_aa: CASSEQGSDGYTF

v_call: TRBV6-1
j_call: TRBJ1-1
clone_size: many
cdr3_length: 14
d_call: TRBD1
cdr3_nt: TGTGCCAGCAGTGACCATACAGGGGTCACTGAAGCTTTCTTT
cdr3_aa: CASSDHTGVTEAFF

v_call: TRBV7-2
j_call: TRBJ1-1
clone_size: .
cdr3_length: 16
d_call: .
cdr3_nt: TGTGCCAGCAGCTTAGTATGGGGCAGACAGGACACTGAAGCTTTCTTT
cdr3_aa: CASSLVWGRQDTEAFF

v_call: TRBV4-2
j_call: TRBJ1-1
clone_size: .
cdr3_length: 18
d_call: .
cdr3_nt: TGTGCCAGCAGCCAAGAGAGGGTCAGGGCTGGCGGTTTTGCTGAAGCTTTCTTT
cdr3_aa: CASSQERVRAGGFAEAFF

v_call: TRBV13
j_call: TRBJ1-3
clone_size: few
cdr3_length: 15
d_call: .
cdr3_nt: TGTGCCAGTGGGAATCCGAATTACTCTGGAAACACCATATATTTT
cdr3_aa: CASGNPNYSGNTIYF

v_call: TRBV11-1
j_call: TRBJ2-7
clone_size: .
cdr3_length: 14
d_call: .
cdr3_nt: TGTGCCAGCAGCTTAATCACAGGGACCTACGAGCAGTACTTC
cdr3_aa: CASSLITGTYEQYF

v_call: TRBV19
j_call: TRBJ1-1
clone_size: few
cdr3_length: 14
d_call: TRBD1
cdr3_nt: TGTGCCAGTAGTATAACACAGGGGCAAGGTGAAGCTTTCTTT
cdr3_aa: CASSITQGQGEAFF

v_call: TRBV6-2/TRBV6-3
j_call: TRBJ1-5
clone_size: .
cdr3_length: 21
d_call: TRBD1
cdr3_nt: TGTGCCAGCAGTCACTCAGCCGGGATAGGACAGGGGGCCCTAAGCAATCAGCCCCAGCATTTT
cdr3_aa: CASSHSAGIGQGALSNQPQHF

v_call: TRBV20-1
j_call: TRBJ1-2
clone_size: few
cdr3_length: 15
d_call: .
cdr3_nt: TGCAGTGCTAGAGATCAGGCGGCGGGGGCCTATGGCTACACCTTC
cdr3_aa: CSARDQAAGAYGYTF